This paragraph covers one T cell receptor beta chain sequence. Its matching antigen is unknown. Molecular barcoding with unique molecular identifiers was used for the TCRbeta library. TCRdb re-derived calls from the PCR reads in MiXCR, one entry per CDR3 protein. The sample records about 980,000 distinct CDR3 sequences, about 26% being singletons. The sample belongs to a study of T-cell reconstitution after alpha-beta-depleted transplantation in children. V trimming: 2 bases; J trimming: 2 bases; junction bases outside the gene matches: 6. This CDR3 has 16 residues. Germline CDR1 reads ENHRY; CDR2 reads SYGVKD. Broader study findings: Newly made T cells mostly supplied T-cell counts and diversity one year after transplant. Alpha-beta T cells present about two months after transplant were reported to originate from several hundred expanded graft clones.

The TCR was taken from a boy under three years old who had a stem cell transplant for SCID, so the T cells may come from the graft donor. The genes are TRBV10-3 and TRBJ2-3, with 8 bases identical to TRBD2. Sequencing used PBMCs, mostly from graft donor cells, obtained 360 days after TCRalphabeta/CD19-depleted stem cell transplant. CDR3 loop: CAISEGFGLATDTQYF. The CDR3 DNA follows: TGTGCCATCAGTGAGGGCTTCGGACTAGCCACAGATACGCAGTATTTT.